This T cell receptor (beta chain) was identified in a study of T cell responses to AZD1222 COVID-19 vaccine. Clones were read by immunoSEQ multiplex PCR, and TCRdb kept only the in-frame ones, dropping some. Here the sample spans approximately 100,000 clones, more than 85% being singletons. The CDR3 spans 14 residues. J gave up 2 bases and V 7 bases, and 4 bases lay outside the gene matches. Germline CDR1 reads MRHNA; CDR2 reads SNTAGT. This TCR derives from an adult in good health. The V and J genes are TRBV6-4 and TRBJ1-3; 8 positions agree with TRBD1. The specimen comprised peripheral blood, sampled on day 0 of AZD1222 vaccination. CDR3 coding DNA: TGTGCCAGCACACTGGACAGGGCTGGAAACACCATATATTTT. This codes for CASTLDRAGNTIYF.